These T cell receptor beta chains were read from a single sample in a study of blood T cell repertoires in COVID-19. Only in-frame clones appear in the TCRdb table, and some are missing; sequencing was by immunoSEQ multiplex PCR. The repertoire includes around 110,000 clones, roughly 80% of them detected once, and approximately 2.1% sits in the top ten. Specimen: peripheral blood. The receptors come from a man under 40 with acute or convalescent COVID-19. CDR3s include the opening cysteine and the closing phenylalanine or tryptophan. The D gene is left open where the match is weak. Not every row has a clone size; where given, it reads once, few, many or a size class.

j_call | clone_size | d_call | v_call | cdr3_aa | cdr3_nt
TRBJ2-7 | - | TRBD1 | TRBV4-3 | CASSLRTGDYEQYF | TGCGCCAGCAGCCTCCGGACAGGTGACTACGAGCAGTACTTC
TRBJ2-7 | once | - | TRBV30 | CAWSSTVPYEQYF | TGTGCCTGGAGTTCGACAGTTCCCTACGAGCAGTACTTC
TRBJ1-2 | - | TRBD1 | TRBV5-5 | CASSGGTGFSYGYTF | TGTGCCAGCAGCGGGGGGACAGGGTTTAGCTATGGCTACACCTTC
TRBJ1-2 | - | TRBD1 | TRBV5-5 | CASSGQVSNYGYTF | TGTGCCAGCAGTGGACAGGTTTCTAACTATGGCTACACCTTC
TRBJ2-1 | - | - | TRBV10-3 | CAISETGWANEQFF | TGTGCCATCAGTGAAACAGGGTGGGCAAATGAGCAGTTCTTC
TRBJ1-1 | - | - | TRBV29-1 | CSVTRTANTEAFF | TGCAGCGTTACCAGGACAGCGAACACTGAAGCTTTCTTT
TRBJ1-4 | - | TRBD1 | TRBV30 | CAWRSGTGGVDEKLFF | TGTGCCTGGAGATCCGGGACAGGGGGGGTAGATGAAAAACTGTTTTTT
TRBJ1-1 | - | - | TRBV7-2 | CASRTSGGRRNTEAFF | TGTGCCAGCAGAACATCGGGGGGGCGGCGGAACACTGAAGCTTTCTTT
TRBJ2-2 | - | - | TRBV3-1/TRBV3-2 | CASSQGAAVNTGELFF | TGTGCCAGCAGCCAGGGTGCTGCGGTGAACACCGGGGAGCTGTTTTTT
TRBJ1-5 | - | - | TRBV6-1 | CASSEAFDQPQHF | TGTGCCAGCAGTGAAGCCTTCGATCAGCCCCAGCATTTT
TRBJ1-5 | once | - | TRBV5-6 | CASSLGRGGPQHF | TGTGCCAGCAGCTTGGGTCGAGGCGGGCCCCAGCATTTT
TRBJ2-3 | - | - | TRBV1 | CTSSQGPFTDTQYF | TGCACCAGCAGCCAGGGGCCCTTCACAGATACGCAGTATTTT
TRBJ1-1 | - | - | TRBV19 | CASSSRTGRGNTEAFF | TGTGCCAGTAGCTCAAGAACGGGGAGGGGTAACACTGAAGCTTTCTTT
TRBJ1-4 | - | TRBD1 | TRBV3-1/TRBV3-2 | CASSRRTGAVEKLFF | TGTGCCAGCAGCAGACGCACAGGGGCGGTAGAAAAACTGTTTTTT
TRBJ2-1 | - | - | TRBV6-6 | CASSPPGGEYNEQFF | TGTGCCAGCAGTCCCCCCGGCGGGGAATACAATGAGCAGTTCTTC
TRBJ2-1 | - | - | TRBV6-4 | CASRDPNNEQFF | TGTGCCAGCAGGGACCCAAACAATGAGCAGTTCTTC
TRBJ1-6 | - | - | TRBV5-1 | CASSLAEVAEHSPLHF | TGCGCCAGCAGCTTGGCCGAAGTCGCGGAACACTCACCCCTCCACTTT
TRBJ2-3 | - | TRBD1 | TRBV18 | CASSPDRGDTQYF | TGTGCCAGCTCACCAGACAGGGGCGATACGCAGTATTTT